Presented here are 9 T cell receptor beta chains from one specimen sequenced in a study of blood T cell repertoires in COVID-19. This table comes from immunoSEQ multiplex PCR, and its TCRdb copy is limited to in-frame clones, with some not included. The sample lists over 100,000 clones, over 85% seen once, with around 2% in the top ten. Specimen: peripheral blood. The source is a woman aged 45 to 65 with COVID-19, enrolled during active disease.

This chain connects TRBV19 to TRBJ1-6; tentative D call: TRBD1 (5 bases). This CDR3 is built from 15 residues. Germline V lookup: CDR1 LNHDA, CDR2 SQIVND (reference sequence). V was trimmed by 3 bases and J by 9 bases, leaving 15 bases between them. The CDR3 region is CASSMRGLGVSPLHF. The CDR3 DNA reads TGTGCCAGTAGTATGAGGGGACTGGGTGTTTCACCCCTCCACTTT.

As for this clone: One junction end does not reproduce the germline sequence, and a read error may be involved. V usage is TRBV11-3 and J usage is TRBJ2-7; D uncertain. Germline V gives CDR1 SGHNT, CDR2 YENEEA. The CDR3 has 13 residues. This chain's CDR3 is CASSLDNPYEQYF. Here the CDR3 DNA reads TGTGCCAGCAGCCTAGACAATCCCTACGAGCAGTACTTC.

Written as DNA, the CDR3 is TGTGCCAGTAGTGAGGGAAGACATTACGCTTTCTTT. The encoded protein is CASSEGRHYAFF. The V gene is TRBV19, the J gene TRBJ1-1; D is unresolved. Trimming pared 5 bases from V and 11 bases from J, leaving 15 bases between. The CDR3 is made up of 12 amino acids. Germline lookup yields CDR1 LNHDA and CDR2 SQIVND (reference sequence). The full variable domain, with the rest looked up from reference TRBV19 and TRBJ1-1, is DGGITQSPKYLFRKEGQNVTLSCEQNLNHDAMYWYRQDPGQGLRLIYYSQIVNDFQKGDIAEGYSVSREKKESFPLTVTSAQKNPTAFYLCASSEGRHYAFFGQGTRLTVV.

The chain couples TRBV10-3 to TRBJ1-1; TRBD1 might be the D (6 bases). This CDR3 comprises 13 residues. Germline lookup yields CDR1 ENHRY and CDR2 SYGVKD. Trimming shortened V by 7 bases and J by 0 bases, and 9 bases separated the two germline ends. The chain's CDR3 is CAITDSMNTEAFF. The CDR3 nucleotides read TGTGCCATCACGGACAGTATGAACACTGAAGCTTTCTTT.

This clone was recorded once. The chain carries TRBV4-2 and TRBJ2-3; TRBD2 is a possible D gene (6 bases). Germline loops: CDR1 LGHNA, CDR2 YNFKEQ. This CDR3 region has 17 residues. V lost 5 bases and J lost 2, with 20 bases in between. CDR3 region: CASSFEAGRSHTDTQYF. The CDR3 bases are TGTGCCAGCAGCTTCGAAGCGGGCCGTTCTCACACAGATACGCAGTATTTT.

V is TRBV12-3 or TRBV12-4 and J is TRBJ1-5, with D perhaps matching TRBD1 (6 bases). This CDR3 contains 13 residues. V was pared by 5 bases and J by 4 bases, with 9 bases between. The CDR3 DNA is TGTGCCAGCAGTGAGGGGGTTAATCAGCCCCAGCATTTT. Translated, it gives CASSEGVNQPQHF.

This clone was recorded a few times. The chain employs TRBV12-3 or TRBV12-4 and TRBJ1-2, with no clear D. Between the trimmed V and J ends, which lost 7 bases and 4 bases, there was a span of 10 bases. The CDR3 is 12 residues long. The CDR3 spells CASTPDFYGYTF. In DNA form, the CDR3 reads TGTGCCAGCACCCCCGACTTCTATGGCTACACCTTC.

This clone was observed once. The chain is built from TRBV12-3 or TRBV12-4 and TRBJ1-1; no definite D call. The V and J ends lost 6 bases and 0 bases respectively, with 5 bases between them. This CDR3 contains 12 residues. The chain's CDR3 is CASSTMNTEAFF. The CDR3 DNA reads as TGTGCCAGCAGCACTATGAACACTGAAGCTTTCTTT.

As for this clone: Additional DNA sequences in this sample encode the identical CDR3. The chain employs TRBV9 and TRBJ1-1; 7 nucleotides line up with TRBD1. The junction had 5 bases not matched to a gene; V was cut back by 4 bases and J by 2 bases. Germline assignment: CDR1 SGDLS and CDR2 YYNGEE. The CDR3 covers 14 residues. The CDR3 nucleotides are TGTGCCAGCAGCCCCCGACAGGGAAACACTGAAGCTTTCTTT. This sequence encodes CASSPRQGNTEAFF.